The 5 T cell receptor beta chains presented below share a single source sample, sequenced in a study of shared clonotypes between healthy human individuals. Measured with immunoSEQ multiplex PCR; TCRdb has only the in-frame clones, and not every one. The top ten hold approximately 1.1% of the sample, which has over a million clones, over 95% seen once. Sequencing used naive CD4+ T cells sorted from blood. Specified subset: CD45RA+ positively selected. Receptors originate from a man under 40 in good health.

The genes are TRBV5-4 and TRBJ2-3; TRBD2 matches 15 bases. Per germline, CDR1 SGHNT and CDR2 YYREEE (reference sequence). Trimming took 3 bases from V and 9 from J; bases not matched to a gene: 8. CDR3 length equals 16 residues. The CDR3 DNA follows: TGTGCCAGCAGCTGGACTAGCGGGAGGGGACTAGGGACGCAGTATTTT. This gives the protein CASSWTSGRGLGTQYF.

The genes are TRBV2 and TRBJ2-4; a weak D match, TRBD1 (5 bases). CDR1 SNHLY and CDR2 FYNNEI come from the germline V gene. The germline V and J ends were trimmed by 3 bases and 0 bases, with 9 bases remaining between them. CDR3 size: 15 residues. DNA of the CDR3: TGTGCCAGCAGTGAGGACACACTAGCCAAAAACATTCAGTACTTC. Translated: CASSEDTLAKNIQYF.

The chain joins TRBV7-2 to TRBJ2-1; D is perhaps TRBD1 or TRBD2 (5 bases each). The V gene's germline CDR1 is SGHTA and CDR2 FQGNSA. V lost 1 base and J lost 1, with 8 bases in between. The CDR3 has 15 amino acids. The CDR3 sequence is CASSLERTSYNEQFF. The CDR3, as DNA: TGTGCCAGCAGCTTAGAGCGGACATCCTACAATGAGCAGTTCTTC.

This clone has a handful of counts. The sample contains more than one DNA sequence encoding this CDR3. The chain has TRBV20-1 and TRBJ2-3; D is unclear. Germline lookup yields CDR1 DFQATT and CDR2 SNEGSKA (reference sequence). Trimming took off 3 bases at V and 5 bases at J, with 6 bases between the two ends. The CDR3 is 11 amino acids. CDR3 residues: CSARVGDTQYF. The CDR3 DNA reads TGCAGTGCTAGGGTAGGAGATACGCAGTATTTT.

This sequence joins TRBV7-8 and TRBJ2-1, with 9 bases identical to TRBD2. The V gene's germline CDR1 is SGHVS and CDR2 FQNEAQ. V lost 5 bases and J lost 5; bases outside the gene matches: 7. This CDR3 comprises 15 residues. The CDR3 nucleotides read TGTGCCAGCAGCCCCGGGCTAGCGGGGCACAATGAGCAGTTCTTC. It yields the protein CASSPGLAGHNEQFF.